These T cell receptor beta chains were read from a single sample in a study of T cell responses to AZD1222 COVID-19 vaccine. Assay: immunoSEQ multiplex PCR; the TCRdb copy retains only in-frame clones and omits some. The sample carries over 150,000 clones, 90% recorded once. The starting material was peripheral blood, obtained on day 0 of AZD1222 vaccination. The receptors come from an adult in good health. Both conserved end residues are part of each CDR3. Each record gives: clone size, J gene, D gene, V gene, CDR3 length, CDR3 DNA, CDR3 protein. The D gene is left open where the match is weak. The listing skips clone size in some rows; elsewhere it reads once, few, many or a size class.

>many|TRBJ1-5|NA|TRBV5-6|14
TGTGCCAGCAGCTTGGGCGGGGGACAACAGCCCCAGCATTTT
CASSLGGGQQPQHF
>NA|TRBJ2-7|NA|TRBV5-1|20
TGCGCCAGCAGCTTGGAGCCCAACACAGAGGGGGTCAGCTGGTCCTACGAGCAGTACTTC
CASSLEPNTEGVSWSYEQYF
>NA|TRBJ1-4|TRBD1|TRBV4-1|16
TGCGCCAGCAGCCAAGAGGGATTGGGACAGGGAGAAAAACTGTTTTTT
CASSQEGLGQGEKLFF
>NA|TRBJ1-5|TRBD1|TRBV6-6|14
TGTGCCAGCAGCCGGGACAGGGAGAACCAGCCCCAGCATTTT
CASSRDRENQPQHF
>NA|TRBJ2-6|NA|TRBV6-4|19
TGTGCCAGCAGCCGATTTTATCGGGACGGAGAATCTGGGGCCAACGTCCTGACTTTC
CASSRFYRDGESGANVLTF
>NA|TRBJ1-4|NA|TRBV7-9|15
TGTGCCAGCAGCTTAGTGGGCAGGAGCTTAGAAAAACTGTTTTTT
CASSLVGRSLEKLFF
>NA|TRBJ1-1|NA|TRBV5-4|14
TGTGCCAGCAGCCCTGTGGGGGCCGGCACTGAAGCTTTCTTT
CASSPVGAGTEAFF
>NA|TRBJ1-6|NA|TRBV19|12
TGTGCCAGTAGTATGGAGAATTCACCCCTCCACTTT
CASSMENSPLHF
>NA|TRBJ1-2|TRBD1|TRBV28|14
TGTGCCAGCACTGAACGCCAGGGGGCAGATGGCTACACCTTC
CASTERQGADGYTF
>NA|TRBJ2-3|TRBD1|TRBV3-1/TRBV3-2|16
TGTGCCAGCAGCCAGGAGTGGGACAGCGAAGCAGATACGCAGTATTTT
CASSQEWDSEADTQYF
>NA|TRBJ2-2|TRBD2|TRBV7-8|16
TGTGCCAGCAGTCACCTAGCGGGGAGCCCCACCGGGGAGCTGTTTTTT
CASSHLAGSPTGELFF
>NA|TRBJ2-1|NA|TRBV7-2|15
TGTGCCAGCAGCTCCGATCCGGCGGGACACAATGAGCAGTTCTTC
CASSSDPAGHNEQFF
>NA|TRBJ2-2|NA|TRBV11-2|17
TGTGCCAGCAGCCCAGGAGAGTGGGACTTCAACACCGGGGAGCTGTTTTTT
CASSPGEWDFNTGELFF
>NA|TRBJ1-4|NA|TRBV28|14
TGTGCCAGCAGAAATGGTGGGTGGGATGAAAAACTGTTTTTT
CASRNGGWDEKLFF
>NA|TRBJ1-3|NA|TRBV5-1|14
TGCGCCAGCAGCCCGGGGACGGACGGGAACACCATATATTTT
CASSPGTDGNTIYF
>NA|TRBJ2-5|NA|TRBV7-3|13
TGTGCCAGCAGGGCGACAGTACAAGAGACCCAGTACTTC
CASRATVQETQYF
>NA|TRBJ2-3|NA|TRBV9|14
TGTGCCAGCAGCGTAGGAATGGGTACAGATACGCAGTATTTT
CASSVGMGTDTQYF
>few|TRBJ2-7|TRBD1|TRBV6-2/TRBV6-3|15
TGTGCCAGCAACCCCGCCGGGACAGGGGATCACGAGCAGTACTTC
CASNPAGTGDHEQYF
>NA|TRBJ1-2|TRBD1|TRBV4-3|15
TGCGCCAGCAGCCGAGGAACAGGGGCGGATTCTGGCTACACCTTC
CASSRGTGADSGYTF
>NA|TRBJ2-7|TRBD2|TRBV5-6|15
TGTGCCAGCAGCCCCGGGAAAGGGACTAGCTACGAGCAGTACTTC
CASSPGKGTSYEQYF
>few|TRBJ2-7|TRBD2|TRBV5-4|15
TGTGCCAGCAGCGCCCCCGGGACTAATATCCACGAGCAGTACTTC
CASSAPGTNIHEQYF
>NA|TRBJ2-7|TRBD1|TRBV18|17
TGTGCCAGCTCACCATCATCCGCCGGGACAGGGAATTCCGAGCAGTACTTC
CASSPSSAGTGNSEQYF
>once|TRBJ2-6|TRBD2|TRBV28|17
TGTGCCAGCAGTTTGGGGGGGACCCCCTCTGGGGCCAACGTCCTGACTTTC
CASSLGGTPSGANVLTF
>NA|TRBJ2-7|NA|TRBV7-9|16
TGTGCCAGCAGCTCTAGCAGGCAGGGAAAGGCCTACGAGCAGTACTTC
CASSSSRQGKAYEQYF
>NA|TRBJ1-2|TRBD1|TRBV30|14
TGTGCCTGGACCAGGGACCAGGGGGCCGGCGGCTACACCTTC
CAWTRDQGAGGYTF
>NA|TRBJ2-3|NA|TRBV20-1|10
TGCAGTGCTAGAGGGACAACAACGTATTTT
CSARGTTTYF
>NA|TRBJ1-5|TRBD1|TRBV7-8|15
TGTGCCAGCAGACCGGACAGGTCTAGCAATCAGCCCCAGCATTTT
CASRPDRSSNQPQHF
>NA|TRBJ2-1|NA|TRBV9|15
TGTGCCAGCAGCGTAAGGGAGTCCTCCTACAATGAGCAGTTCTTC
CASSVRESSYNEQFF
>NA|TRBJ1-4|NA|TRBV10-1|13
TGCGCCAGCCAAAGGGGGAGAGGTGAAAAACTGTTTTTT
CASQRGRGEKLFF
>NA|TRBJ2-2|NA|TRBV27|14
TGTGCCAGCAGTTTGTCATGGAGGACCGGGGAGCTGTTTTTT
CASSLSWRTGELFF
>NA|TRBJ2-7|NA|TRBV15|17
TGTGCCACCAGCAGAGATGGGGTTGGGGGCCCAGCCTACGAGCAGTACTTC
CATSRDGVGGPAYEQYF
>once|TRBJ2-7|NA|TRBV30|15
TGTGCCTGGGTTAGGACGGGCAGGAGCTCCTACGAGCAGTACTTC
CAWVRTGRSSYEQYF
>NA|TRBJ2-7|TRBD1|TRBV30|15
TGTGCCTGGAGTACGGGACAGGGGGCTCGTTGGGAGCAGTACTTC
CAWSTGQGARWEQYF
>NA|TRBJ1-5|TRBD1|TRBV6-2/TRBV6-3|15
TGTGCCAGCAGTGGGACAGACACAAGCTCTCAGCCCCAGCATTTT
CASSGTDTSSQPQHF